A single sample is the source of the 20 T cell receptor beta chains below, sequenced in a study of blood T cells in healthy people across ages. Primed by a sample-barcoded 5' primer and a J-beta primer mix, a second PCR proceeded for 7 to 11 cycles. TCRdb recomputed calls from the 5' RACE reads with MiXCR, one row per CDR3 protein. The sample holds approximately 1.5 million distinct CDR3 sequences, approximately 39% seen once. The source material was blood. Receptors originate from a woman in her late teens or twenties in good health.

The rearrangement joins TRBV20-1 to TRBJ1-6, with unresolved D. V lost 3 bases, J lost 4 bases, and 10 bases lay in between. This CDR3 comprises 14 residues. CDR1 DFQATT and CDR2 SNEGSKA come from the germline V gene (reference sequence). The CDR3 here is CSASEDPYNSPLHF. CDR3 sequence (DNA): TGCAGTGCTAGTGAGGACCCATATAATTCACCCCTCCACTTT.

The rearrangement links TRBV20-1 to TRBJ2-3; D remains unclear. Trimming removed 6 bases from V and 2 bases from J, with 21 bases in between. The CDR3 extends over 16 amino acids. CDR1 DFQATT and CDR2 SNEGSKA come from the germline V gene (reference sequence). CDR3 bases: TGCAGTGCGGGCCCCCCCCAGGCCTTTACCACAGATACGCAGTATTTT. Translating it yields CSAGPPQAFTTDTQYF.

The V and J genes are TRBV27 and TRBJ2-5, with D tentatively TRBD2 (6 bases). Trimming left V 2 bases short and J 4 bases short, with 11 bases between. This CDR3 is built from 14 residues. Germline lookup yields CDR1 MNHEY and CDR2 SMNVEV (reference sequence). The CDR3 loop reads CASSLGGGSETQYF. CDR3 DNA sequence: TGTGCCAGCAGTTTAGGGGGAGGATCAGAGACCCAGTACTTC.

Comment on this clonotype: One junction end does not reproduce the germline sequence, and a read error may be involved. V usage is TRBV6-7 and J usage is TRBJ1-5; 7 bases line up with TRBD1. TRBV6-7 is marked as an open reading frame, function uncertain. The CDR3 sequence is 17 residues long. CDR3 sequence: CASSYPAQTGKNRPQHF. The CDR3 DNA is TGTGCCAGCAGTTACCCCGCCCAGACAGGGAAGAATCGGCCCCAGCATTTT.

V usage is TRBV5-6 and J usage is TRBJ2-1; 10 bases map to TRBD2. J lost 0 bases, V lost 2 bases, and 2 bases had no gene match. This CDR3 region has 16 residues. From germline, CDR1 is SGHDT and CDR2 YYEEEE. The CDR3 reads CASSFTSGTSYNEQFF. The DNA of the CDR3 is TGTGCCAGCAGCTTCACTAGCGGGACCTCCTACAATGAGCAGTTCTTC.

This clonotype was seen more than once but under ten times. V gene TRBV20-1 combines with J gene TRBJ2-7; maybe TRBD1 (7 bases). This CDR3 region has 15 residues. Per the germline V gene, CDR1 is DFQATT and CDR2 is SNEGSKA (reference sequence). Trimming shortened V by 2 bases and J by 6 bases, and 20 bases separated the two germline ends. The CDR3 DNA reads as TGCAGTGCTAGACTGGCGGGACAGACCCTGGGCGAGCAGTACTTC. It specifies CSARLAGQTLGEQYF.

The chain employs TRBV28 and TRBJ1-2; TRBD1 might be the D (6 bases). The CDR3 extends over 11 amino acids. The V and J ends lost 9 bases and 5 bases respectively, with 10 bases between them. From germline, CDR1 is MDHEN and CDR2 SYDVKM. CDR3 sequence (DNA): TGTGCCAGTCGGACAGCTTATGGCTACACCTTC. It translates to CASRTAYGYTF.

This clonotype was detected only a few times. The chain couples TRBV7-2 to TRBJ1-5; D gene unclear. Germline assignment: CDR1 SGHTA and CDR2 FQGNSA. The CDR3 loop spans 13 amino acids. Deletions cut 5 bases from V and 4 bases from J, with 9 bases between. CDR3 coding DNA: TGTGCCAGCAGCCGCCGCATGAATCAGCCCCAGCATTTT. It is translated as CASSRRMNQPQHF.

This chain uses TRBV6-2 or TRBV6-3 with TRBJ1-2; D is unclear. Germline lookup yields CDR1 MNHEY and CDR2 SVGEGT. V was cut by 0 bases and J by 4 bases, with 15 bases left in between. This CDR3 has 16 amino acids. In nucleotides, the CDR3 is TGTGCCAGCAGTTACTCGTACGCAACCACAGCCTATGGCTACACCTTC. Protein sequence: CASSYSYATTAYGYTF.

This clonotype has a handful of counts. The J gene is TRBJ2-3, the V gene TRBV11-3; the D call may be TRBD1 or TRBD2 (5 bases each). The CDR3 is made up of 18 amino acids. Looked up from germline, CDR1 is SGHNT and CDR2 is YENEEA. Trimming removed 0 bases from V and 2 bases from J, with 18 bases in between. CDR3 in amino acids: CASSLDNPGAEPTDTQYF. The CDR3 bases are TGTGCCAGCAGCTTAGATAACCCCGGGGCCGAGCCCACAGATACGCAGTATTTT.

The chain is built from TRBV7-9 and TRBJ2-1; 8 positions match TRBD2. V was pared by 1 base and J by 4 bases, with 15 bases of the junction left unmatched. CDR1 is SEHNR and CDR2 is FQNEAQ in the germline V gene (reference sequence). This CDR3 is 19 amino acids long. Here the CDR3 DNA reads TGTGCCAGCAGCTTAGGAGATTTACGAGCGGGGGCGTTATACAATGAGCAGTTCTTC. Encoded protein: CASSLGDLRAGALYNEQFF.

The table lists this clonotype with a few counts. The V call is TRBV27, the J call TRBJ1-4; TRBD1 aligns across 7 bases. There are 12 residues in the CDR3. Trimming at V came to 9 bases and at J to 8 bases, leaving 6 bases not matched to a gene. Germline values: CDR1 MNHEY, CDR2 SMNVEV (reference sequence). The CDR3 here is CASRGRGEKLFF. The CDR3 nucleotides are TGTGCCAGTCGGGGCAGGGGGGAAAAACTGTTTTTT.

This clonotype was seen more than once but under ten times. This rearrangement joins TRBV5-1 to TRBJ1-6, with D perhaps TRBD1 (5 bases). Germline CDR1 and CDR2: SGHRS and YFSETQ. The CDR3 has 14 residues. Trimming removed 0 bases at V and 8 bases at J, with 9 bases between. Here the CDR3 DNA reads TGCGCCAGCAGCTTGGCCAGGGCGGATTCACCCCTCCACTTT. Protein sequence: CASSLARADSPLHF.

The chain couples TRBV9 to TRBJ2-3; TRBD2 matches at 8 bases. CDR3 length: 15 amino acids. The V segment lost 3 bases and the J segment 0 bases; nucleotides outside the gene matches: 3. Germline V gene lookup returns CDR1 SGDLS and CDR2 YYNGEE. In DNA form, the CDR3 reads TGTGCCAGCAGCGGACTAGCGACTAGCACAGATACGCAGTATTTT. Its translation: CASSGLATSTDTQYF.

The V call is TRBV20-1, the J call TRBJ2-5, with a tentative D call TRBD2 (5 bases). The length of the CDR3 is 13 residues. V was cut by 5 bases and J by 4 bases, with 14 bases left in between. Germline CDR1 and CDR2: DFQATT and SNEGSKA (reference sequence). The CDR3 region is CSAASPEGETQYF. In nucleotides, the CDR3 is TGCAGTGCTGCTTCACCAGAGGGAGAGACCCAGTACTTC.

This clonotype appeared a few times. The chain joins TRBV5-1 to TRBJ1-4, with TRBD1 matching 8 bases. Germline values: CDR1 SGHRS, CDR2 YFSETQ. This CDR3 spans 16 amino acids. Trimming cost V 1 base and J 6 bases; bases outside gene matches: 8. The CDR3 region is CASSLSQGVSDEKLFF. CDR3 nucleotides: TGCGCCAGCAGCTTGTCACAGGGGGTATCGGATGAAAAACTGTTTTTT.

The V gene is TRBV20-1, the J gene TRBJ2-3; D could derive from TRBD1 or TRBD2 (5 bases each). V was clipped by 2 bases and J by 0 bases, with 12 bases between them. This CDR3 has 15 amino acids. CDR1 DFQATT and CDR2 SNEGSKA come from the germline V gene (reference sequence). This CDR3 reads CSARSGAPSTDTQYF. The CDR3, as DNA: TGCAGTGCTAGATCCGGGGCTCCTAGCACAGATACGCAGTATTTT.

This clonotype was seen just once. The rearrangement uses TRBV9 and TRBJ2-1; 10 bases fit TRBD2. The CDR3 runs to 17 residues. CDR1 and CDR2 (germline): SGDLS, YYNGEE. J gave up 13 bases and V 4 bases, and 20 bases lay outside the gene matches. The CDR3 sequence: CASSLTRGLAHQETQFF. The CDR3 bases are TGTGCCAGCAGCTTAACGAGGGGACTAGCGCACCAAGAGACCCAGTTCTTC.

This clonotype occurred a few times. The V call is TRBV24-1, the J call TRBJ2-3; TRBD2 matches at 11 bases. V lost 3 bases, J lost 6 bases, and 4 bases stayed unmatched. The CDR3 spans 15 residues. The germline V gene encodes CDR1 KGHDR and CDR2 SFDVKD. DNA of the CDR3: TGTGCCACCAGTGATACTAGCGGGAGTGGTGATACGCAGTATTTT. It translates to CATSDTSGSGDTQYF.

The gene calls are TRBV6-1 and TRBJ2-3; 12 nucleotides align to TRBD1. V shed 3 bases, J shed 5 bases, and the junction held 3 bases outside the gene matches. The length of the CDR3 is 15 residues. Germline V gives CDR1 MNHNS, CDR2 SASEGT. CDR3 bases: TGTGCCAGCAGTGAGGGACAGGGGGCTGGAGATACGCAGTATTTT. Translating it yields CASSEGQGAGDTQYF.